This TCR beta chain originates from a study of blood T cell repertoires in COVID-19. About the study: Spain, Italy and the United States supplied samples that represented acute and convalescent COVID-19. From T cells, B-cell-depleted T cells, or PBMCs came the material, which was cDNA or gDNA.

In the authors' methods: Using reference gene primer amplification, nucleated cell counts were estimated. Here immunoSEQ multiplex PCR was the method, and the copy in TCRdb shows in-frame clones only, minus some. V and J calls and clone size are those listed in that table; D and trimming were worked out from the DNA. The sample yields 35,000 to 45,000 clones, around nine tenths seen once. V lost 2 bases to trimming and J lost 8 bases; unmatched junction nucleotides: 5. In germline, CDR1 is MNHEY, CDR2 SVGAGI. The CDR3 is 14 amino acids. This TCR was recovered from a man aged 65 to 79 with active COVID-19. This chain uses TRBV6-5 with TRBJ2-3, with 9 nucleotides matching TRBD2. The sequenced sample was peripheral blood. The DNA for the CDR3 is TGTGCCAGCAGTTACGGCGGGAGGGGTGGTACGCAGTATTTT. Residues: CASSYGGRGGTQYF.